The 20 T cell receptor beta chains reported below all come from one sample, sequenced in a study of blood T cell repertoires in COVID-19. Data came from immunoSEQ multiplex PCR; TCRdb stores just in-frame clones and leaves some out. The table shows some 210,000 clones, with about 90% occurring only once. The sample was peripheral blood. The receptors were sampled from a man in his thirties or forties with acute or convalescent COVID-19.

The J gene is TRBJ1-3, the V gene TRBV7-9; D ambiguous. Germline assignment: CDR1 SEHNR and CDR2 FQNEAQ (reference sequence). Trimming cost V 3 bases and J 0 bases, with 12 bases left between them. This CDR3 region has 16 residues. Written as DNA, the CDR3 is TGTGCCAGCAGCTTTGCTGTTCTAAACTCTGGAAACACCATATATTTT. Translation: CASSFAVLNSGNTIYF.

J is TRBJ2-2 and V is TRBV6-6; the D gene is possibly TRBD2 (6 bases). Trimming removed 10 bases at V and 3 bases at J, with 9 bases between. The V gene's germline CDR1 is MNHNY and CDR2 SVGAGI (reference sequence). This CDR3 contains 12 residues. CDR3 sequence: CAIRGDTGELFF. CDR3 bases: TGTGCCATCCGCGGGGACACCGGGGAGCTGTTTTTT.

The chain recombines TRBV7-8 with TRBJ1-3; D is uncertain. CDR3 length: 14 residues. Germline lookup yields CDR1 SGHVS and CDR2 FQNEAQ. The V gene lost 4 bases and the J gene lost 9 bases, with 16 bases spanning the gap. For the CDR3, the DNA is TGTGCCAGCAGCTCAATGGTGCGGTACGGCACCATATATTTT. Translated, it gives CASSSMVRYGTIYF.

This clone was seen a few times. The V gene is TRBV10-3, the J gene TRBJ1-2, with a tentative D call TRBD1 (5 bases). Germline lookup yields CDR1 ENHRY and CDR2 SYGVKD. The CDR3 consists of 17 residues. Trimming shortened V by 0 bases and J by 3 bases, and 17 bases separated the two germline ends. DNA for the CDR3: TGTGCCATCAGTGAGTCGACTTCGGGGGGGACTCACTATGGCTACACCTTC. Translation gives CAISESTSGGTHYGYTF.

This clone was detected only once. The junction departs from the called germline gene at one end, perhaps through a read error. The chain recombines TRBV5-1 with TRBJ2-5, with D possibly being TRBD1 (5 bases). Germline CDR1 and CDR2: SGHRS and YFSETQ. CDR3 size: 15 residues. CDR3 sequence (DNA): TGCGCCAGCAGCTTGGAACCAGGGTCCCAAGGGACCCAGTACTTC. It is translated as CASSLEPGSQGTQYF. Together with reference TRBV5-1 and TRBJ2-5, the CDR3 gives the full variable domain: KAGVTQTPRYLIKTRGQQVTLSCSPISGHRSVSWYQQTPGQGLQFLFEYFSETQRNKGNFPGRFSGRQFSNSRSEMNVSTLELGDSALYLCASSLEPGSQGTQYFGPGTRLLVL.

The chain has TRBV7-3 and TRBJ1-1; maybe TRBD1 (6 bases). The CDR3 length is 15 residues. V lost 5 bases to trimming and J lost 0 bases, with 13 bases between them. Germline lookup yields CDR1 SGHTA and CDR2 FQGTGA. The CDR3 DNA is TGTGCCAGCAGCCCAGCCGGACAGTTGAACACTGAAGCTTTCTTT. This translates into CASSPAGQLNTEAFF.

The chain couples TRBV27 to TRBJ2-3; D is perhaps TRBD2 (6 bases). V was pared by 6 bases and J by 0 bases, with 16 bases between. CDR1 and CDR2 from the germline V gene are MNHEY and SMNVEV (reference sequence). The CDR3 sequence is 16 residues long. CDR3 in amino acids: CASSFIAETSTDTQYF. DNA of the CDR3: TGTGCCAGCAGCTTTATAGCGGAGACTAGCACAGATACGCAGTATTTT.

The chain links TRBV6-1 to TRBJ1-3, with a tentative D call TRBD1 (6 bases). Trimming took 3 bases from V and 2 from J, leaving 11 bases between them. This CDR3 region has 15 residues. CDR1 and CDR2 (germline): MNHNS, SASEGT. This chain's CDR3 is CASSDGQTTGNTIYF. DNA for the CDR3: TGTGCCAGCAGTGATGGACAGACAACTGGAAACACCATATATTTT.

This clone has a count of ten or more. The chain links TRBV7-3 to TRBJ2-1; D remains ambiguous. Trimming took 2 bases from V and 4 from J, leaving 6 bases between them. Germline lookup yields CDR1 SGHTA and CDR2 FQGTGA. CDR3 length: 13 amino acids. CDR3 sequence reads: CASSLARYNEQFF. The CDR3 region has the DNA TGTGCCAGCAGCTTAGCCAGGTACAATGAGCAGTTCTTC.

CDR3 DNA: TGTGCCAGCAGTTACGGCGGTACCTCCTATGGCTACACCTTC. Translation gives CASSYGGTSYGYTF. The genes are TRBV6-5 and TRBJ1-2; D is unresolved. The CDR3 covers 14 residues. The V end lost 2 bases, the J end lost 4 bases, and 11 bases lay between the germline ends. The germline V gene encodes CDR1 MNHEY and CDR2 SVGAGI.

The V call is TRBV30, the J call TRBJ2-1; no definite D call. CDR1 is GTSNPN, CDR2 SVGIG, per germline (reference sequence). The CDR3 is 10 residues long. Trimming took 3 bases from V and 5 from J, leaving 2 bases between them. The CDR3 spells CAWSDNEQFF. As DNA, the CDR3 is TGTGCCTGGAGCGACAATGAGCAGTTCTTC.

The chain joins TRBV20-1 to TRBJ2-3; D gene unclear. The germline CDR1 and CDR2 sequences are DFQATT and SNEGSKA (reference sequence). The CDR3 is made up of 11 amino acids. V lost 3 bases and J 7 bases, leaving 8 bases between the germline ends. The CDR3 DNA sequence: TGCAGTGCTAGTTTGCAGAATACGCAGTATTTT. Translation gives CSASLQNTQYF.

This clone was picked up one time. This chain joins TRBV6-1 and TRBJ1-3, with D unclear. The CDR3 has 16 amino acids. The germline gives CDR1 MNHNS, CDR2 SASEGT. V was trimmed by 2 bases and J by 4 bases, leaving 15 bases between them. DNA for the CDR3: TGTGCCAGCAGTGAAAGTCTGGCAATTAAAGGAAACACCATATATTTT. It translates to CASSESLAIKGNTIYF.

The chain joins TRBV19 to TRBJ2-7, with TRBD1 matching 9 bases. The CDR3 has 15 amino acids. Trimming removed 5 bases from V and 2 bases from J; junction bases left unmatched: 7. In germline, CDR1 is LNHDA, CDR2 SQIVND (reference sequence). This chain's CDR3 is CASSAGQGLAYEQYF. The CDR3 DNA sequence: TGTGCCAGTAGTGCCGGACAGGGGCTAGCCTACGAGCAGTACTTC.

The chain links TRBV5-5 to TRBJ2-7; 9 bases align to TRBD1. The CDR3 totals 14 residues. J lost 4 bases, V lost 4 bases, and 6 bases had no gene match. The germline gives CDR1 SGHKS, CDR2 YYEKEE (reference sequence). For the CDR3, the DNA is TGTGCCAGCAGCATTGGGACAGGGAATTACGAGCAGTACTTC. Its protein product is CASSIGTGNYEQYF. Full variable domain (outside the CDR3, taken from reference TRBV5-5 and TRBJ2-7): DAGVTQSPTHLIKTRGQQVTLRCSPISGHKSVSWYQQVLGQGPQFIFQYYEKEERGRGNFPDRFSARQFPNYSSELNVNALLLGDSALYLCASSIGTGNYEQYFGPGTRLTVT.

The DNA of the CDR3 is TGTGCCACCAGCAGAGATCCAGGGTCTGCCTACGAGCAGTACTTC. This encodes CATSRDPGSAYEQYF. The V gene is TRBV15, the J gene TRBJ2-7, with TRBD1 as a possible D gene (5 bases). The V and J ends lost 0 bases and 2 bases respectively, with 11 bases between them. Germline V gene sequence: CDR1 LNHNV, CDR2 YYDKDF (reference sequence). The CDR3 loop spans 15 amino acids.

The CDR3 region has the DNA TGTGCCAGCAGGCGCCTCTCAGGAAACGGGGAGCTGTTTTTT. It codes for CASRRLSGNGELFF. This rearrangement joins TRBV6-5 to TRBJ2-2; unclear D gene. The CDR3 extends over 14 amino acids. V lost 6 bases, J lost 7 bases, and 15 bases lay in between. Germline lookup yields CDR1 MNHEY and CDR2 SVGAGI.

The chain joins TRBV28 to TRBJ1-6; a possible D gene is TRBD1 (6 bases). The germline V gene encodes CDR1 MDHEN and CDR2 SYDVKM. Trimming shortened V by 1 base and J by 5 bases, and 18 bases separated the two germline ends. CDR3 length: 18 amino acids. CDR3 bases: TGTGCCAGCAGTTTATTGGTCGGGCAGGGGAAGGATAATTCACCCCTCCACTTT. It is translated as CASSLLVGQGKDNSPLHF.

The rearrangement links TRBV5-1 to TRBJ2-2; 8 bases line up with TRBD1. This CDR3 contains 14 residues. V shed 4 bases and J 4 bases; nucleotides not matched to a gene: 3. Germline values: CDR1 SGHRS, CDR2 YFSETQ. CDR3 DNA sequence: TGCGCCAGCAGCGGACAGGGATTCACCGGGGAGCTGTTTTTT. Residues: CASSGQGFTGELFF.

The rearrangement uses TRBV6-2 or TRBV6-3 and TRBJ2-5; possible D gene TRBD2, 6 bases. CDR1 and CDR2 (germline): MNHEY, SVGEGT. The CDR3 loop spans 17 amino acids. V was pared by 6 bases and J by 5 bases, with 25 bases between. The DNA for the CDR3 is TGTGCCAGCAGCTCGCCCCGCGGGGCGGAGGGGAGGGAGACCCAGTACTTC. Its translation is CASSSPRGAEGRETQYF.